The TCR beta chain under discussion was sequenced for a study of blood T cell repertoires in COVID-19. The overall study: Specimens from acute and convalescent COVID-19 originated in the United States, Italy and Spain. PBMCs, B-cell-depleted T cells, or T cells provided the cDNA or gDNA that made up the material.

Original processing notes: Quantification of nucleated cells was approximated via reference gene primer amplification. The method was immunoSEQ multiplex PCR; TCRdb's version includes in-frame clones alone and lacks a portion of them. V, J and clone size were drawn from that table, and D and trimming were deduced from the DNA. The data show a few hundred thousand clones, 80% seen once. This CDR3 comprises 14 residues. With 3 bases removed from V and 11 bases from J, the gap between germline ends came to 19 bases. CDR1 LGHNA and CDR2 YSLEER come from the germline V gene. The chain uses TRBV4-3 and TRBJ1-1; D perhaps matches TRBD1 (5 bases). Sample: peripheral blood. The sequence was collected from a human donor in a cohort sampled during active COVID-19. The CDR3 here is CASSHLSGGGFAFF. The CDR3 DNA reads TGCGCCAGCAGCCACCTCAGCGGGGGAGGTTTTGCTTTCTTT.